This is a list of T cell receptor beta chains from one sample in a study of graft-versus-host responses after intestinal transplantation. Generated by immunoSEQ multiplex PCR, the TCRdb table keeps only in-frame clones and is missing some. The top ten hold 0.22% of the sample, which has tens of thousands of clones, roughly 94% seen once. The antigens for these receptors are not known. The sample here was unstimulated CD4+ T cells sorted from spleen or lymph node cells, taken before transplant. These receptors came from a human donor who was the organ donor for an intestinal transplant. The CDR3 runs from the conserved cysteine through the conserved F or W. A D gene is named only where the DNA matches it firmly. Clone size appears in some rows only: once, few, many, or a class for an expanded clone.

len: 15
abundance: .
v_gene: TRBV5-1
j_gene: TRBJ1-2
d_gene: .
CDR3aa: CASSFGTPDTYGYTF
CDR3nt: TGCGCCAGCAGCTTTGGGACGCCCGATACCTATGGCTACACCTTC

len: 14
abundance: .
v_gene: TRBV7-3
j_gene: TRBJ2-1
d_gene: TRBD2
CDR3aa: CASSLLAGPNEQFF
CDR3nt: TGTGCCAGCAGCTTACTAGCGGGCCCCAATGAGCAGTTCTTC

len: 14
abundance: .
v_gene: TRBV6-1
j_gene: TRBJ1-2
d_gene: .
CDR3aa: CASSEGGGADGYTF
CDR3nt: TGTGCCAGCAGTGAAGGGGGGGGCGCGGATGGCTACACCTTC

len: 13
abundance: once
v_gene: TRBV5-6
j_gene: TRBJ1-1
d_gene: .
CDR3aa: CASIRQRNTEAFF
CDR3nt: TGTGCCAGCATAAGACAGAGGAACACTGAAGCTTTCTTT

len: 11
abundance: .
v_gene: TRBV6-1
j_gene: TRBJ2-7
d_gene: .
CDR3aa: CASSPTYEQYF
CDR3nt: TGTGCCAGCAGTCCCACCTACGAGCAGTACTTC

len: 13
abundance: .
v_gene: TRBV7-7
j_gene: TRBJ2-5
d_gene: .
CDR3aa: CASSSLPQETQYF
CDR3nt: TGTGCTAGCAGCTCCCTACCCCAAGAGACCCAGTACTTC

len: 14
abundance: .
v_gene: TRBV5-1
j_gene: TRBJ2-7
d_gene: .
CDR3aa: CASSFGSLSYEQYF
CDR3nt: TGCGCCAGCAGCTTTGGCAGCCTCTCCTACGAGCAGTACTTC

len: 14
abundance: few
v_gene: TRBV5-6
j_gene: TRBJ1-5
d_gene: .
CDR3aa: CASSEGRSQGPQHF
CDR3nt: TGTGCCAGCAGCGAGGGCAGGTCTCAGGGGCCCCAGCATTTT

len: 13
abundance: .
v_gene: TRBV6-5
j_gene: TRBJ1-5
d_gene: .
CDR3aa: CASTHRSNQPQHF
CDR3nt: TGTGCCAGCACTCACAGGAGCAATCAGCCCCAGCATTTT

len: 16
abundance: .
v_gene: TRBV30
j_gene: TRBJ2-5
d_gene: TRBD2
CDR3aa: CAWSNGLAGFQETQYF
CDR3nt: TGTGCCTGGAGTAATGGGCTAGCGGGATTCCAAGAGACCCAGTACTTC

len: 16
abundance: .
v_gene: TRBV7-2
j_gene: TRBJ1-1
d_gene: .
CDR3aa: CASSSGGGQMNTEAFF
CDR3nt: TGTGCCAGCAGCTCTGGCGGGGGGCAAATGAACACTGAAGCTTTCTTT

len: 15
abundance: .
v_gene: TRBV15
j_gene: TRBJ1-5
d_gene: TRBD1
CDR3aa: CATSDGQGANQPQHF
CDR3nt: TGTGCCACCAGCGACGGACAGGGGGCCAATCAGCCCCAGCATTTT

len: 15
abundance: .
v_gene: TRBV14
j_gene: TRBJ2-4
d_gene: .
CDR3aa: CASSQEGQDKNIQYF
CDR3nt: TGTGCCAGCAGCCAAGAAGGGCAGGACAAAAACATTCAGTACTTC

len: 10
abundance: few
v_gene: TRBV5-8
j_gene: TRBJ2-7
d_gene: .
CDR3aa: CASSFYEQYF
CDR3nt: TGTGCCAGCAGCTTTTACGAGCAGTACTTC

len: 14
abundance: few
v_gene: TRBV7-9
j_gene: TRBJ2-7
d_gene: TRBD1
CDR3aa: CASSSSGGSYEQYF
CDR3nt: TGTGCCAGCAGCTCATCAGGGGGCTCCTACGAGCAGTACTTC

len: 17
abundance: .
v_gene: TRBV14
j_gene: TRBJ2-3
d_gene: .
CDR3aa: CASSQGLSILSTDTQYF
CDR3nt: TGTGCCAGCAGCCAAGGACTCTCGATTTTAAGCACAGATACGCAGTATTTT

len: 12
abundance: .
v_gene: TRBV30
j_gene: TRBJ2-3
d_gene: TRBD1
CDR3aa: CAWSRQGRTQYF
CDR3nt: TGTGCCTGGAGTCGACAGGGCAGAACGCAGTATTTT

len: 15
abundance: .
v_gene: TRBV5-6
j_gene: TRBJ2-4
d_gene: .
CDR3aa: CASSVRLVTHNIQYF
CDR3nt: TGTGCCAGCAGCGTCCGCCTAGTGACCCATAACATTCAGTACTTC

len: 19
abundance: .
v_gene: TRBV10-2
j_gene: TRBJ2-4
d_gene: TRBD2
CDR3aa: CASRTRLAGGTRAKNIQYF
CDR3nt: TGCGCCAGCAGAACCCGACTAGCGGGGGGTACTCGAGCCAAAAACATTCAGTACTTC

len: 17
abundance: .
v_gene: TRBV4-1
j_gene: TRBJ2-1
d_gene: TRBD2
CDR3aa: CASSPRLAGTPYNEQFF
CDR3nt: TGCGCCAGCAGCCCTAGACTAGCGGGGACACCTTACAATGAGCAGTTCTTC

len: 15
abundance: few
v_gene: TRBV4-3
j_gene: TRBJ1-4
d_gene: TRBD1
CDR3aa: CASSGTDRGHEKLFF
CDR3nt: TGCGCCAGCAGCGGAACGGACAGGGGGCATGAAAAACTGTTTTTT

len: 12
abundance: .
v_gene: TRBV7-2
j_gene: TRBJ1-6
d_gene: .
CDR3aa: CASSFRNGPLHF
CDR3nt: TGTGCCAGCAGTTTCAGGAATGGTCCCCTCCACTTT

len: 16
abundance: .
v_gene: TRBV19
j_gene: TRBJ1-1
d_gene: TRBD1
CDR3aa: CASSTGLDRAHTEAFF
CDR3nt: TGTGCCAGTAGTACGGGTTTGGACAGGGCCCACACTGAAGCTTTCTTT

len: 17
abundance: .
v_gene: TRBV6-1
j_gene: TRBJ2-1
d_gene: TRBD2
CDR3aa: CASSVGGARSRYNEQFF
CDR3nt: TGTGCCAGCAGTGTGGGAGGGGCCCGGTCCCGATACAATGAGCAGTTCTTC

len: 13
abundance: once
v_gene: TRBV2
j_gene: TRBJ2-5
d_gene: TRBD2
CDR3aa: CASSGGPRETQYF
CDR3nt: TGTGCCAGTAGCGGGGGGCCCCGGGAGACCCAGTACTTC

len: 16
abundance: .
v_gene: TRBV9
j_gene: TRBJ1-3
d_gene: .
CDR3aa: CASSRPAGSSGNTIYF
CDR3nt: TGTGCCAGCAGCCGACCGGCAGGGAGCTCTGGAAACACCATATATTTT

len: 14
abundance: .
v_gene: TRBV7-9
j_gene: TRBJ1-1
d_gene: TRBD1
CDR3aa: CASSLSGGSTEAFF
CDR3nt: TGTGCCAGCAGCCTCTCAGGGGGCAGCACTGAAGCTTTCTTT